One and the same sample provided the 10 T cell receptor beta chains below, sequenced in a study of blood T cells in healthy people across ages. Primers used in a second PCR of roughly 7 to 11 cycles were a sample-barcoded 5' primer and a J-beta primer mix. From the 5' RACE reads, TCRdb called clonotypes with MiXCR, one entry per CDR3 protein. The sample records a few hundred thousand distinct CDR3 sequences, about 26% being singletons. These data were also filed under a second study, of T cells of mothers and their children.

The sequenced material came from blood. These receptors all stem from a boy between 2 and 10 years old in good health.

This chain uses TRBV12-5 with TRBJ2-1; 8 nucleotides agree with TRBD2. The germline V gene encodes CDR1 LGHNT and CDR2 FRNRAP. The CDR3 covers 16 residues. With V trimmed by 1 base and J by 6 bases, 8 bases remained unmatched. CDR3 loop: CASGLGLAGSLNEQFF. The CDR3 DNA reads TGTGCTAGTGGTTTGGGATTAGCGGGATCCCTCAATGAGCAGTTCTTC.

J is TRBJ2-7 and V is TRBV11-2; D remains ambiguous. Germline V lookup: CDR1 SGHAT, CDR2 FQNNGV. Trimming shortened V by 2 bases and J by 3 bases, and 8 bases separated the two germline ends. The CDR3 has 13 residues. The DNA of the CDR3 is TGTGCCAGCAGCTTAAACAGATTCTACGAGCAGTACTTC. Amino acid sequence: CASSLNRFYEQYF.

This clonotype has only a few counts. V usage is TRBV20-1 and J usage is TRBJ1-2, with 12 bases lining up with TRBD1. The CDR3 length is 14 residues. Germline V gene lookup returns CDR1 DFQATT and CDR2 SNEGSKA (reference sequence). With 5 bases clipped from V and 7 bases from J, the junction kept 8 bases outside the gene matches. CDR3 sequence: CSARPGQGAVGYTF. CDR3 nucleotides: TGCAGTGCTCGCCCGGGACAGGGGGCCGTTGGCTACACCTTC.

This clonotype was detected ten times or more. J is TRBJ2-5 and V is TRBV4-2; possible D gene TRBD2, 8 bases. With the DNA end fitting TRBJ2-1 better, the J assignment may be wrong. Looked up from germline, CDR1 is LGHNA and CDR2 is YNFKEQ. The CDR3 is made up of 15 amino acids. CDR3 sequence reads: CASSQGDSGGGWQFF. The CDR3 coding sequence is TGTGCCAGCAGCCAAGGGGACAGCGGGGGCGGGTGGCAGTTCTTC.

This clonotype was counted between two and nine times. V is TRBV18 and J is TRBJ1-1, with 9 bases identical to TRBD1. Germline CDR1 reads KGHSH; CDR2 reads LQKENI. V lost 3 bases to trimming and J lost 3 bases; unmatched junction nucleotides: 11. The CDR3 length is 17 residues. CDR3 loop: CASSPDRGHHLDTEAFF. The CDR3 coding sequence is TGTGCCAGCTCACCGGACAGGGGACATCACCTCGACACTGAAGCTTTCTTT.

Only a few counts were recorded for this clonotype. J is TRBJ2-7 and V is TRBV3-1, with D unclear. V lost 5 bases and J 0 bases, leaving 11 bases between the germline ends. The CDR3 runs to 14 residues. From germline, CDR1 is LGHDT and CDR2 YNNKEL (reference sequence). CDR3 in amino acids: CASSVGRNSYEQYF. CDR3 nucleotides: TGTGCCAGCAGCGTAGGACGGAACTCCTACGAGCAGTACTTC.

In this sample, this clonotype turned up a few times. The rearrangement links TRBV12-3 or TRBV12-4 to TRBJ1-4; 7 bases align to TRBD1. Losses at the gene ends were 6 bases for V and 8 bases for J; bases not matched to a gene: 12. This CDR3 contains 15 residues. The CDR3 loop reads CASSPDRVVFEKLFF. The CDR3, as DNA: TGTGCCAGCAGCCCTGACAGGGTTGTATTCGAAAAACTGTTTTTT.

This clonotype was counted between two and nine times. The chain links TRBV5-1 to TRBJ2-5, with 8 bases aligning to TRBD2. Germline trimming cut 4 bases from V and 2 bases from J; bases unmatched to any gene: 16. The CDR3 sequence is 18 residues long. Looked up from germline, CDR1 is SGHRS and CDR2 is YFSETQ. Here the CDR3 DNA reads TGCGCCAGCAGCGGGCCCCTCCTAGCGGGTCGGCTACAAGAGACCCAGTACTTC. It is translated as CASSGPLLAGRLQETQYF.

The chain has TRBV12-3 or TRBV12-4 and TRBJ1-1; D not resolved. The length of the CDR3 is 13 residues. V lost 8 bases to trimming and J lost 1 base, with 11 bases between them. The CDR3 region has the DNA TGTGCCAGCGGCCTCACCCCGAACACTGAAGCTTTCTTT. It translates to CASGLTPNTEAFF.

CDR3 sequence reads: CAIGRNTIYF. CDR3 DNA sequence: TGTGCCATCGGTAGAAACACCATATATTTT. This sequence joins TRBV12-3 or TRBV12-4 and TRBJ1-3; no firm D call. V lost 10 bases and J 5 bases, leaving 6 bases between the germline ends. CDR3 length equals 10 residues.